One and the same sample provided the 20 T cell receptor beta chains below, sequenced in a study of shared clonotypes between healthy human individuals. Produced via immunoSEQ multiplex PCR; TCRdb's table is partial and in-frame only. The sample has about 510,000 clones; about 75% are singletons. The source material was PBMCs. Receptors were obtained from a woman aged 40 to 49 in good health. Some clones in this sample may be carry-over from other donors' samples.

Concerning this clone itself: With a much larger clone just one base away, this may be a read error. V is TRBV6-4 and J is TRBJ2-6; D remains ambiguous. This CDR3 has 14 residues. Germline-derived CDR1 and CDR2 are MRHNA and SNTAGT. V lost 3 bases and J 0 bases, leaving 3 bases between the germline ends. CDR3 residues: CASSEASGANVLTF. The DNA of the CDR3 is TGTGCCAGCAGTGAGGCCTCTGGGGCCAACGTCCTGACTTTC.

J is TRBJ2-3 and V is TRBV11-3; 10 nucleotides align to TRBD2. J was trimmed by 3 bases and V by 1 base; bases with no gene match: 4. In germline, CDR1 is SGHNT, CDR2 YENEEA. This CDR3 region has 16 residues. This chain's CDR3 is CASSLGVAGGTDTQYF. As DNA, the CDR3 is TGTGCCAGCAGCTTAGGTGTAGCGGGAGGAACAGATACGCAGTATTTT.

As DNA, the CDR3 is TGTGCCAGCAGTTCCCCAGGGACAGGGGCGAACACTGAAGCTTTCTTT. Its translation is CASSSPGTGANTEAFF. V gene TRBV27 combines with J gene TRBJ1-1; 10 nucleotides match TRBD1. After removal of 4 bases from V and 1 base from J, the junction contained 6 bases not matched to a gene. The CDR3 runs to 16 residues. Germline CDR1 MNHEY, CDR2 SMNVEV (reference sequence).

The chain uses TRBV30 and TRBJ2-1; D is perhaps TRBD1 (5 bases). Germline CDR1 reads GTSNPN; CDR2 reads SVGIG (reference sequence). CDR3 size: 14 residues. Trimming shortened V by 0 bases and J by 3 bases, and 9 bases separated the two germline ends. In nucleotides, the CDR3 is TGTGCCTGGAGTGTTGGTGGACACTACAATGAGCAGTTCTTC. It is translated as CAWSVGGHYNEQFF.

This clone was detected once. CDR3 nucleotide sequence: TGCGCCAGCAGCCAAGCAATGGAGTTGGGCCGGAGCTCCTACGAGCAGTACTTC. Its translation: CASSQAMELGRSSYEQYF. V usage is TRBV4-3 and J usage is TRBJ2-5, with D unclear. TRBJ2-7 explains the end of the DNA better; the J call may be wrong. Looked up from germline, CDR1 is LGHNA and CDR2 is YSLEER. The CDR3 has 18 residues.

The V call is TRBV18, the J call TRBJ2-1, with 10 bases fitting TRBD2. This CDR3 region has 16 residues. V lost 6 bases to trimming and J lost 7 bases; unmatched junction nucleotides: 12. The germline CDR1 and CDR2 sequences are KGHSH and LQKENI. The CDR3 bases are TGTGCCAGCTCCCCCAAAGGACTAGCGGTCTGGAATGAGCAGTTCTTC. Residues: CASSPKGLAVWNEQFF.

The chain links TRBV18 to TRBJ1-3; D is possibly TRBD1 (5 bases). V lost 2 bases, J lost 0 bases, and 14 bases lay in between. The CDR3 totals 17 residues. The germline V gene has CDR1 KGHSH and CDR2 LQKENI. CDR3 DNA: TGTGCCAGCTCACCAAGTGGCAGGGCCCTCTCTGGAAACACCATATATTTT. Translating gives CASSPSGRALSGNTIYF.

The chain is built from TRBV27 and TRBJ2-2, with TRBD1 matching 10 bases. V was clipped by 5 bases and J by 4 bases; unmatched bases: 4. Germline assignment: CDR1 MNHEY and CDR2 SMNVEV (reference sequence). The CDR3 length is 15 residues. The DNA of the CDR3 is TGTGCCAGCAGTCCGGACAGGGGGAGCACCGGGGAGCTGTTTTTT. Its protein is CASSPDRGSTGELFF.

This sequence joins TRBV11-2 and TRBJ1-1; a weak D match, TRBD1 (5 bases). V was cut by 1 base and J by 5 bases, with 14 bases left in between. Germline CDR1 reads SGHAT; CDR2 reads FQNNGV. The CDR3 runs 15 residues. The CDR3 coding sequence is TGTGCCAGCAGCTTAGGAGCAGGGATCTTGACTGAAGCTTTCTTT. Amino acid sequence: CASSLGAGILTEAFF.

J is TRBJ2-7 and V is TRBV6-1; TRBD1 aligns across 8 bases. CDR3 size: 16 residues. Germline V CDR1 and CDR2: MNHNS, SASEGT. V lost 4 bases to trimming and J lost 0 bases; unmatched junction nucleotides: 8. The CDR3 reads CASSARDRLSSYEQYF. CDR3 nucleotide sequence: TGTGCCAGCAGTGCCCGGGACAGGTTGAGCTCCTACGAGCAGTACTTC.

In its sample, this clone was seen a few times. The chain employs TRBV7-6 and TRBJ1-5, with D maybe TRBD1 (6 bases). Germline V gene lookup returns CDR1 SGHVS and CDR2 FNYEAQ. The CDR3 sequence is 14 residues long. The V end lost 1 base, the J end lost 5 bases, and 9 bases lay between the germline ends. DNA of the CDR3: TGTGCCAGCAGCTTAGAAACAGGGCATCAGCCCCAGCATTTT. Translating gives CASSLETGHQPQHF.

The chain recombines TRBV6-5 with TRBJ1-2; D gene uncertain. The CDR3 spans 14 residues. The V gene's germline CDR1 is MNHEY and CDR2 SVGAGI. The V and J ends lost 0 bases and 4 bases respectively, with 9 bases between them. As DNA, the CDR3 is TGTGCCAGCAGTTACTCCGGCAGTGCCTATGGCTACACCTTC. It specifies CASSYSGSAYGYTF.

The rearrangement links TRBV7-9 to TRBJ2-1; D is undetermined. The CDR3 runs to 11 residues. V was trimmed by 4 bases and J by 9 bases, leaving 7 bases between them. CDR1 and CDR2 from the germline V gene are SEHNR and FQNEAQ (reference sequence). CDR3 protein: CASSYSTEQFF. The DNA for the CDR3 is TGTGCCAGCAGCTACAGTACTGAGCAGTTCTTC.

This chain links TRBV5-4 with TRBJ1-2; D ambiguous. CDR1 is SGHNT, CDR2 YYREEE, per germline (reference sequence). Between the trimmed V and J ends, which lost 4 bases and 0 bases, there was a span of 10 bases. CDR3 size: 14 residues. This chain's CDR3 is CASSPDVTNYGYTF. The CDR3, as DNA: TGTGCCAGCAGCCCGGACGTAACTAACTATGGCTACACCTTC.

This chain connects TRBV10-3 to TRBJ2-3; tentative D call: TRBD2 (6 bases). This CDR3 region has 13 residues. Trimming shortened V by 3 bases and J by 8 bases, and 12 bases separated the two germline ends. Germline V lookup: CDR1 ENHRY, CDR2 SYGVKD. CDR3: CAISDQVGGTQYF. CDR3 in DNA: TGTGCCATCAGTGACCAGGTGGGAGGTACGCAGTATTTT.

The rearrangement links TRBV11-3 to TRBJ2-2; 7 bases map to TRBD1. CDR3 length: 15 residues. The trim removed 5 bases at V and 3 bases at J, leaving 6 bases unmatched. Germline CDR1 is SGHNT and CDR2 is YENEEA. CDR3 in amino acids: CASSPRQGHTGELFF. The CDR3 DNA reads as TGTGCCAGCAGCCCGCGACAGGGTCACACCGGGGAGCTGTTTTTT. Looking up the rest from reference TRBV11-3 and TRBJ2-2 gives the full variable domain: EAGVVQSPRYKIIEKKQPVAFWCNPISGHNTLYWYLQNLGQGPELLIRYENEEAVDDSQLPKDRFSAERLKGVDSTLKIQPAELGDSAVYLCASSPRQGHTGELFFGEGSRLTVL.

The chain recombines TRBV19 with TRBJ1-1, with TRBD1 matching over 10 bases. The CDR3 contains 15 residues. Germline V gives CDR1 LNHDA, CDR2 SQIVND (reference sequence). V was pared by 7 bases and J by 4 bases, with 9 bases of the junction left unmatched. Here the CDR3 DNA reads TGTGCCAGTATTCCTCAAGGACAGGGGGGCACTGAAGCTTTCTTT. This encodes CASIPQGQGGTEAFF.

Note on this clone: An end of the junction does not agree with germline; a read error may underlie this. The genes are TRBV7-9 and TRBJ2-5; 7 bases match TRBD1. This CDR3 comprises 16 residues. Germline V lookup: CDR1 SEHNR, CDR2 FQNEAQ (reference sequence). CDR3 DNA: TGTGCCAGCAGTCAAACAGGGGAACGACTCGGAGAGGCCCAGTACTTC. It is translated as CASSQTGERLGEAQYF.

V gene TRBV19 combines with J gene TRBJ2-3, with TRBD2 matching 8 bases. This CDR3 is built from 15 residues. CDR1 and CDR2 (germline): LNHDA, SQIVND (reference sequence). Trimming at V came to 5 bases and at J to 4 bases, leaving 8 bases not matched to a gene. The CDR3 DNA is TGTGCCAGTAGTGTGGGGGGTAGCGGGGCAGATACGCAGTATTTT. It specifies CASSVGGSGADTQYF.

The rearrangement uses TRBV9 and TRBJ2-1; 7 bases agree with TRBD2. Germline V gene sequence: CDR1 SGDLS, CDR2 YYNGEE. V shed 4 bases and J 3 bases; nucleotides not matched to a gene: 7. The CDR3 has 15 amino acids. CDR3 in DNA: TGTGCCAGCAGCCCCCAAGGCGGGAGCTACAATGAGCAGTTCTTC. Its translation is CASSPQGGSYNEQFF.